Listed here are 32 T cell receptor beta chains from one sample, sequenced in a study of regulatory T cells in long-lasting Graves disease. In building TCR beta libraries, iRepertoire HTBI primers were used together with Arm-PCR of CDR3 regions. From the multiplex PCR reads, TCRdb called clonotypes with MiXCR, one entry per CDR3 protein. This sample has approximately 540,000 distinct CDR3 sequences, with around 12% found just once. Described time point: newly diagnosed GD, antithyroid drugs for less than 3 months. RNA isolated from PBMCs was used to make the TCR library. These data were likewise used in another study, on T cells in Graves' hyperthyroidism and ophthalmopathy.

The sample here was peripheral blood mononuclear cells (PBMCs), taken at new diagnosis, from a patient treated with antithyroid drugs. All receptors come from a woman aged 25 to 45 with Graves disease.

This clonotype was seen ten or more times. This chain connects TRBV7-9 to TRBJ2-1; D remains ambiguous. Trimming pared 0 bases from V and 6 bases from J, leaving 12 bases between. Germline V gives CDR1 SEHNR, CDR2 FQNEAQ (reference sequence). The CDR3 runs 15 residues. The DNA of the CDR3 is TGTGCCAGCAGCTTAGCGTCGGCGGCAGCCAATGAGCAGTTCTTC. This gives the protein CASSLASAAANEQFF.

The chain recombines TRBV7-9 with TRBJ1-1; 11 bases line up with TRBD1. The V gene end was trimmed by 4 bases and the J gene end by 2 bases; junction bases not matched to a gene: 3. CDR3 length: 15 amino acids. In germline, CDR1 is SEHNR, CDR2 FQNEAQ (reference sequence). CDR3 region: CASSSGQGANTEAFF. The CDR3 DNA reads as TGTGCCAGCAGCTCCGGACAGGGGGCAAACACTGAAGCTTTCTTT.

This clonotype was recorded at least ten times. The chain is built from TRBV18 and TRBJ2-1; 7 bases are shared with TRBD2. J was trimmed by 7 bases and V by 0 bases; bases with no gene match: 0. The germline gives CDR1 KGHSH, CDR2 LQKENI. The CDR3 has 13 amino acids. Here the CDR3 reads CASSPPSGNEQFF. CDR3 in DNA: TGTGCCAGCTCACCACCTAGCGGGAATGAGCAGTTCTTC. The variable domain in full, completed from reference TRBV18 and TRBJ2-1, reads NAGVMQNPRHLVRRRGQEARLRCSPMKGHSHVYWYRQLPEEGLKFMVYLQKENIIDESGMPKERFSAEFPKEGPSILRIQQVVRGDSAAYFCASSPPSGNEQFFGPGTRLTVL.

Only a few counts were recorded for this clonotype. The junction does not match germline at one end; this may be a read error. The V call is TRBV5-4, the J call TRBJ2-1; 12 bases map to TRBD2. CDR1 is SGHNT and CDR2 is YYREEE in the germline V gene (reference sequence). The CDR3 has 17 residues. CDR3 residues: CASSLGMTSGSLNEQSF. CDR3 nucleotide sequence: TGTGCCAGCAGCTTGGGGATGACTAGCGGGAGCCTTAATGAGCAGTCCTTC.

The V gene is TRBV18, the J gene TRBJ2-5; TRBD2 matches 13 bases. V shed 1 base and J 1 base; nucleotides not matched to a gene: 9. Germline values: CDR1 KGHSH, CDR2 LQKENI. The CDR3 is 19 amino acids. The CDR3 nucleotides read TGTGCCAGCTCACCACAGCGACTAGCGGGAGGCGAGGGCCAAGAGACCCAGTACTTC. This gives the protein CASSPQRLAGGEGQETQYF.

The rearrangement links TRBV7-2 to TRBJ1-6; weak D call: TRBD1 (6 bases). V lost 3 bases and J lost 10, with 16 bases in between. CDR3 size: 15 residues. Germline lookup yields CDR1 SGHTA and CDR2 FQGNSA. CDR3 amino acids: CASSFWGGYGSPLHF. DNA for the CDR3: TGTGCCAGCAGCTTTTGGGGGGGCTATGGGTCACCCCTCCACTTT. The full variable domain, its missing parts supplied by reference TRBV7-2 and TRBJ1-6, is GAGVSQSPSNKVTEKGKDVELRCDPISGHTALYWYRQSLGQGLEFLIYFQGNSAPDKSGLPSDRFSAERTGGSVSTLTIQRTQQEDSAVYLCASSFWGGYGSPLHFGNGTRLTVT.

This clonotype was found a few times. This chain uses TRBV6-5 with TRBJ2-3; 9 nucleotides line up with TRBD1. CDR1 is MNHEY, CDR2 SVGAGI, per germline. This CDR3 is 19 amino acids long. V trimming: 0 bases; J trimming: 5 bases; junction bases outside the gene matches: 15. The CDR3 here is CASSYSTWRDRDFQDTQYF. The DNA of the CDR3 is TGTGCCAGCAGTTACTCTACGTGGCGGGACAGGGATTTTCAAGATACGCAGTATTTT.

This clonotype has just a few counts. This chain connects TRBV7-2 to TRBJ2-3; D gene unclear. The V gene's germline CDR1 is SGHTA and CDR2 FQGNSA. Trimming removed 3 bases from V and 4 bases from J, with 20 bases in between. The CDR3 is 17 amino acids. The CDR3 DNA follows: TGTGCCAGCAGCTTGAGTTTGTTAATGCCCTTCGCAGATACGCAGTATTTT. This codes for CASSLSLLMPFADTQYF. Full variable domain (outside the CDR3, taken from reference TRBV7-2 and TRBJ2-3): GAGVSQSPSNKVTEKGKDVELRCDPISGHTALYWYRQSLGQGLEFLIYFQGNSAPDKSGLPSDRFSAERTGGSVSTLTIQRTQQEDSAVYLCASSLSLLMPFADTQYFGPGTRLTVL.

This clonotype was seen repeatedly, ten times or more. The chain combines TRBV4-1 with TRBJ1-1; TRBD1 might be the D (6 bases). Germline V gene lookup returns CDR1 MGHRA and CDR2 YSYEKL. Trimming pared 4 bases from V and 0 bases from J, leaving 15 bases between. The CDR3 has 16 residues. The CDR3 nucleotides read TGCGCCAGCAGCCTCCGTTCCGGGACAATGAACACTGAAGCTTTCTTT. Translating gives CASSLRSGTMNTEAFF.

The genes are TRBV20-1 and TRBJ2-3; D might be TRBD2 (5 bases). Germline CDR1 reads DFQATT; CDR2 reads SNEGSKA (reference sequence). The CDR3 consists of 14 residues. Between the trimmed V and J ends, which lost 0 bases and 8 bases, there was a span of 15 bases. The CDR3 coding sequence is TGCAGTGCTAGAGAACCCCTCGGGGTTGGTACGCAGTATTTT. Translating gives CSAREPLGVGTQYF.

CDR3 sequence (DNA): TGCGCCAGCAGCCGAGCCGGGACAGAAGAGACCCAGTACTTC. Protein sequence: CASSRAGTEETQYF. The V and J genes are TRBV5-1 and TRBJ2-5, with 7 nucleotides matching TRBD1. The CDR3 is made up of 14 amino acids. J was trimmed by 3 bases and V by 4 bases; bases with no gene match: 6. Germline V gene lookup returns CDR1 SGHRS and CDR2 YFSETQ.

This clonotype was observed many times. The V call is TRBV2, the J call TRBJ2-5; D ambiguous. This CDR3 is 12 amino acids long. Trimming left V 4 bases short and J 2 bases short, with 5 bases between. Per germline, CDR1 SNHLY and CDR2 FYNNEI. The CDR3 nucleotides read TGTGCCAGCAGTGTTATGCAAGAGACCCAGTACTTC. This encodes CASSVMQETQYF.

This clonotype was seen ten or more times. CDR3 protein: CASTKLAGATGELFF. The CDR3 DNA reads as TGTGCCAGTACAAAACTAGCGGGAGCCACCGGGGAGCTGTTTTTT. The rearrangement uses TRBV19 and TRBJ2-2; TRBD2 agrees at 11 bases. The CDR3 has 15 residues. Germline V CDR1 and CDR2: LNHDA, SQIVND (reference sequence). V lost 7 bases, J lost 4 bases, and 5 bases stayed unmatched.

This CDR3 reads CASSSRALRAGELFF. The CDR3 DNA sequence: TGTGCCAGCAGCAGCAGGGCATTGAGGGCCGGGGAGCTGTTTTTT. The chain couples TRBV5-5 to TRBJ2-2; D possibly matches TRBD1 or TRBD2 (5 bases each). In germline, CDR1 is SGHKS, CDR2 YYEKEE (reference sequence). With 4 bases removed from V and 6 bases from J, the gap between germline ends came to 16 bases. The CDR3 runs to 15 residues.

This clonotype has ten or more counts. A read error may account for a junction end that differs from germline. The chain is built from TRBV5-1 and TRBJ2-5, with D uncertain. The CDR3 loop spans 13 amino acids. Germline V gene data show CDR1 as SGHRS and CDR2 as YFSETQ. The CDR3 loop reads CASSFGGKETQYF. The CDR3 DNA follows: TGTGCCAGTAGTTTCGGCGGTAAAGAGACCCAGTACTTC.

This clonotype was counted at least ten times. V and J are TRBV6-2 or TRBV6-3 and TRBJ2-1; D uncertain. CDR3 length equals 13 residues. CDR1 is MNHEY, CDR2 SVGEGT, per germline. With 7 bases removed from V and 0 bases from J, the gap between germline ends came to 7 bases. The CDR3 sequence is CASTFYSYNEQFF. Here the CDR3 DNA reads TGTGCCAGCACCTTCTACTCCTACAATGAGCAGTTCTTC.

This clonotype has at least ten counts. The CDR3 protein is CASSLNQLAKNIQYF. For the CDR3, the DNA is TGTGCCAGCAGCTTAAATCAGCTAGCCAAAAACATTCAGTACTTC. This rearrangement joins TRBV13 to TRBJ2-4; D not certain. V lost 2 bases to trimming and J lost 0 bases, with 8 bases between them. This CDR3 contains 15 residues. In germline, CDR1 is PRHDT, CDR2 FYEKMQ (reference sequence).

CDR3 nucleotide sequence: TGTGCCAGCAGCGGCAACAGGGTCAACACTGAAGCTTTCTTT. This translates into CASSGNRVNTEAFF. The V and J genes are TRBV12-3 or TRBV12-4 and TRBJ1-1; tentatively, D is TRBD1 (6 bases). The CDR3 has 14 residues. Trimming shortened V by 6 bases and J by 2 bases, and 13 bases separated the two germline ends.

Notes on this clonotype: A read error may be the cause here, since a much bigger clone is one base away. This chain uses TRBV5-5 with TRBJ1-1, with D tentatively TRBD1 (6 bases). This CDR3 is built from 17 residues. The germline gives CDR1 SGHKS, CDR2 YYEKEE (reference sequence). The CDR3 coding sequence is TGTGCCAGCAGCCCAACAAGAAGACGCAGGGGTTCGGCTGAAACTTTCTTT. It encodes CASSPTRRRRGSAETFF.

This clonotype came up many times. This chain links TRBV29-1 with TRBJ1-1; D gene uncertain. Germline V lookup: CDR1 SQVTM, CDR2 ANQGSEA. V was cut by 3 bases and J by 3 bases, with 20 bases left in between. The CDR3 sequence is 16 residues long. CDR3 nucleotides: TGCAGCGTTGATCCCCACGTCACAGATCCCGACACTGAAGCTTTCTTT. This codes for CSVDPHVTDPDTEAFF. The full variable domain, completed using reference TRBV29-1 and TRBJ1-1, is SAVISQKPSRDICQRGTSLTIQCQVDSQVTMMFWYRQQPGQSLTLIATANQGSEATYESGFVIDKFPISRPNLTFSTLTVSNMSPEDSSIYLCSVDPHVTDPDTEAFFGQGTRLTVV.

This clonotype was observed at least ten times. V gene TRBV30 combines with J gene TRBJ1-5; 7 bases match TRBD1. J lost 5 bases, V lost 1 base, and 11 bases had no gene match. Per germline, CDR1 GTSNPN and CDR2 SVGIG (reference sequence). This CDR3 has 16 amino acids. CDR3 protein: CAWSEKGGGFDQPQHF. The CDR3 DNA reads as TGTGCCTGGAGTGAGAAAGGGGGCGGGTTTGATCAGCCCCAGCATTTT.

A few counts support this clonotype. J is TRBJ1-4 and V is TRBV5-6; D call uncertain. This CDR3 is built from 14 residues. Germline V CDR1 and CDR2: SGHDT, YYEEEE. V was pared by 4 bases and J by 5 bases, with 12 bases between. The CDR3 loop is CASSRRHSNEKLFF. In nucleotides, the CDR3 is TGTGCCAGCAGCCGCAGGCATTCGAATGAAAAACTGTTTTTT.

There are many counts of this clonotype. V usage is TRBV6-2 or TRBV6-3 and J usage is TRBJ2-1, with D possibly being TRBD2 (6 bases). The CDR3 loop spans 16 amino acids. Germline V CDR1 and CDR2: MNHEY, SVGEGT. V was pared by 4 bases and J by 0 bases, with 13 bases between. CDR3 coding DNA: TGTGCCAGCAGTTCCAGACGGGGGAGCTCCTACAATGAGCAGTTCTTC. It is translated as CASSSRRGSSYNEQFF.

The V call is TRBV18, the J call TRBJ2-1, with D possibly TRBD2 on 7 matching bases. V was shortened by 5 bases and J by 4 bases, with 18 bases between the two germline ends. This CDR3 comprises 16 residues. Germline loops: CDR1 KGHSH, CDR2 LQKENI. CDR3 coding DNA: TGTGCCAGCTCAGCGGGGGCCGCCCTATATTACAATGAGCAGTTCTTC. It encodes CASSAGAALYYNEQFF.

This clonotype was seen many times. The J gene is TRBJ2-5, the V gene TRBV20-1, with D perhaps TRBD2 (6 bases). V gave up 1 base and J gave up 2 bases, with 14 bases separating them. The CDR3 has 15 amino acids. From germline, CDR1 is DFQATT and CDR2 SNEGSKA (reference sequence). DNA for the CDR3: TGCAGTGCTAGAGGGGGACCGGGAGAACAAGAGACCCAGTACTTC. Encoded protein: CSARGGPGEQETQYF.

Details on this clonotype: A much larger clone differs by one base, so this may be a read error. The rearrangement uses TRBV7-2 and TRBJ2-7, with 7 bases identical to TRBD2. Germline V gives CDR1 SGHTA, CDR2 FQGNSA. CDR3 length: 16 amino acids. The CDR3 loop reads CASSLGGGTVSYERYF. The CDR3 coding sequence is TGTGCCAGCAGCTTAGGGGGAGGGACTGTCTCCTACGAGCGGTACTTC.

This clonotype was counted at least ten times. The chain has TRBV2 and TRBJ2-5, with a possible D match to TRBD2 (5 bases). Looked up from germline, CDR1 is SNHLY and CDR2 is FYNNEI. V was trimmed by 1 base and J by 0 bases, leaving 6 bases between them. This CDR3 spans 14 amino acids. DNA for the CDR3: TGTGCCAGCAGTGAAGGACTAAACCAAGAGACCCAGTACTTC. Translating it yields CASSEGLNQETQYF.

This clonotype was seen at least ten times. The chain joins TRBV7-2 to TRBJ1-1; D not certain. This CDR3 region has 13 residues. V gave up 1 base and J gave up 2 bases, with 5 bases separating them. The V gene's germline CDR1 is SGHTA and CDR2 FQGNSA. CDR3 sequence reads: CASSLEHNTEAFF. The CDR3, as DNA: TGTGCCAGCAGCTTAGAACACAACACTGAAGCTTTCTTT.

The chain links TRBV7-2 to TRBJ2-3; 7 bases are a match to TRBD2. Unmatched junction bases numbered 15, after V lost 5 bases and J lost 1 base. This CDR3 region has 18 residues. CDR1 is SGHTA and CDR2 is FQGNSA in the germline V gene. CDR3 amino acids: CASSPSSWEGGRTDTQYF. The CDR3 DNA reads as TGTGCCAGCAGCCCGTCCTCTTGGGAGGGCGGCCGCACAGATACGCAGTATTTT.

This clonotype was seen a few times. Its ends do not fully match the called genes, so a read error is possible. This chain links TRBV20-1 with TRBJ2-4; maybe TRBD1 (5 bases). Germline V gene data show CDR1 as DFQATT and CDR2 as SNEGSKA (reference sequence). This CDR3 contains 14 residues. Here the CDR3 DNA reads TGCAGTGTCAGGGAACATTCTGGCAAAAGCATTCAGTACTTC. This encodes CSVREHSGKSIQYF.

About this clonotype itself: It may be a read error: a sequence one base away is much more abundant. The CDR3, as DNA: TGTGCCAGCAGTGACCCGGACAGAAACAATGAGCAGTTCTTC. Residues: CASSDPDRNNEQFF. The chain has TRBV12-3 or TRBV12-4 and TRBJ2-1; tentative D call: TRBD1 (6 bases). The CDR3 is 14 residues long. V lost 5 bases and J 5 bases, leaving 13 bases between the germline ends.

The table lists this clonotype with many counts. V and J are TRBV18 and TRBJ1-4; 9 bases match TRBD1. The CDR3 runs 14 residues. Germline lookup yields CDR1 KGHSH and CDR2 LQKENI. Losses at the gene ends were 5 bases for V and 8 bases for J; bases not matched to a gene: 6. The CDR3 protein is CASSARTGDEKLFF. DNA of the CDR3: TGTGCCAGCTCAGCGCGGACAGGGGACGAAAAACTGTTTTTT.